This TCR beta chain was retrieved from a study of blood T cell repertoires in COVID-19. In the study overall: Material from acute and convalescent COVID-19 was sourced from the United States, Italy and Spain. The cDNA or gDNA used as material had been derived from T cells, B-cell-depleted T cells, or PBMCs.

Profiling relied on immunoSEQ multiplex PCR, and the TCRdb table lists in-frame clones only, not all of them. Altogether about 230,000 clones are present, around 82% being singletons, with the ten largest covering 4.5% to 7%. V lost 2 bases, J lost 2 bases, and 7 bases lay in between. Germline V gene lookup returns CDR1 MNHNS and CDR2 SASEGT. The CDR3 contains 14 residues. The gene calls are TRBV6-1 and TRBJ1-5; no definite D call. Material for sequencing was peripheral blood. This sequence was found in an elderly man with acute or convalescent COVID-19. The CDR3 DNA reads as TGTGCCAGCAGTGAATTCTCGGGCAATCAGCCCCAGCATTTT. It translates to CASSEFSGNQPQHF.